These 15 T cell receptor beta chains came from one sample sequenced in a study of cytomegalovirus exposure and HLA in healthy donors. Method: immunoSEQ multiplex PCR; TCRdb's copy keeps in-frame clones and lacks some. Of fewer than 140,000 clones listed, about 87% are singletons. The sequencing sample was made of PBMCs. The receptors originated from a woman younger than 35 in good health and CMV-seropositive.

Here the CDR3 reads CASSPARGWLGKLFF. The CDR3, as DNA: TGTGCCAGCAGCCCTGCGAGGGGGTGGCTCGGAAAACTGTTTTTT. The J gene is TRBJ1-4, the V gene TRBV7-6, with D possibly TRBD1 on 6 matching bases. The germline V gene has CDR1 SGHVS and CDR2 FNYEAQ. V lost 5 bases, J lost 10 bases, and 20 bases lay in between. The CDR3 covers 15 residues. The full variable domain, with the rest looked up from reference TRBV7-6 and TRBJ1-4, is GAGVSQSPRYKVTKRGQDVALRCDPISGHVSLYWYRQALGQGPEFLTYFNYEAQQDKSGLPNDRFSAERPEGSISTLTIQRTEQRDSAMYRCASSPARGWLGKLFFGSGTQLSVL.

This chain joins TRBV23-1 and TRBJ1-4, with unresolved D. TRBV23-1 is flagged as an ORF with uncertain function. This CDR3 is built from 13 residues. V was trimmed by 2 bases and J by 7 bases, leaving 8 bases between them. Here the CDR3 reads CASSQPPFEKLFF. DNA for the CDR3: TGCGCCAGCAGTCAACCTCCCTTTGAAAAACTGTTTTTT.

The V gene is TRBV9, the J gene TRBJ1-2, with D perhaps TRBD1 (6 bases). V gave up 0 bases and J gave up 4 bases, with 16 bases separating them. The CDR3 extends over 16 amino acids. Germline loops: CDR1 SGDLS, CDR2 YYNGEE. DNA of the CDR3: TGTGCCAGCAGCGTAGGTCCCCTAACAGGGATCTATGGCTACACCTTC. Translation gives CASSVGPLTGIYGYTF.

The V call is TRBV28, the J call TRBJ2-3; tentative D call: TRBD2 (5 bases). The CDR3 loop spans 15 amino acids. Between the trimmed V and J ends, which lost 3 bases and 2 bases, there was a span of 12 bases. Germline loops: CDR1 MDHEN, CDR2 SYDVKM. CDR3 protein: CASSFLPGDTDTQYF. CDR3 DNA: TGTGCCAGCAGTTTCCTCCCCGGGGACACAGATACGCAGTATTTT.

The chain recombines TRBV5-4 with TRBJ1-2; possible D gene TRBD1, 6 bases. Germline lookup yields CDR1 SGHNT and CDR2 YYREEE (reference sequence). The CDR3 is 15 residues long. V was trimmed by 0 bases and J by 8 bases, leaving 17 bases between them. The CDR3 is CASSLDYRAGDGYTF. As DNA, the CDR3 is TGTGCCAGCAGCTTGGATTATCGGGCAGGGGACGGCTACACCTTC.

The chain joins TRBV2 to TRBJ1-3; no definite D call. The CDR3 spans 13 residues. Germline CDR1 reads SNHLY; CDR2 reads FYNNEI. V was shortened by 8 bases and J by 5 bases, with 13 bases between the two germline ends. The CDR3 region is CASSQRVRNTIYF. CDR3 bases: TGTGCCAGCTCCCAGCGGGTTAGAAACACCATATATTTT.

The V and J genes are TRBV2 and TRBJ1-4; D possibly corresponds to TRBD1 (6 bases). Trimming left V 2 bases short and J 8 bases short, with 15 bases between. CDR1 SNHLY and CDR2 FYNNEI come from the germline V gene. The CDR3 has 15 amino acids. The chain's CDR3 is CASSEPHREGEKLFF. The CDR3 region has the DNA TGTGCCAGCAGTGAACCCCACAGGGAGGGGGAAAAACTGTTTTTT.

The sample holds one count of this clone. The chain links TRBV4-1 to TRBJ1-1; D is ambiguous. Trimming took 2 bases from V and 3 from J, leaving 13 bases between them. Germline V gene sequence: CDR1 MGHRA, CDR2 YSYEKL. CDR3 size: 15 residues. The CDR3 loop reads CASSQPGRVHTEAFF. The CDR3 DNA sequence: TGCGCCAGCAGCCAACCGGGGAGGGTCCACACTGAAGCTTTCTTT.

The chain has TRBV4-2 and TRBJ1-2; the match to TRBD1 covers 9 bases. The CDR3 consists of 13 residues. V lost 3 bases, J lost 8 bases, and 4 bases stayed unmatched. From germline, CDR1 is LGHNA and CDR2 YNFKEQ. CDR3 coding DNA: TGTGCCAGCAGCCAGACAGGGGGTAGGGGCTACACCTTC. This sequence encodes CASSQTGGRGYTF.

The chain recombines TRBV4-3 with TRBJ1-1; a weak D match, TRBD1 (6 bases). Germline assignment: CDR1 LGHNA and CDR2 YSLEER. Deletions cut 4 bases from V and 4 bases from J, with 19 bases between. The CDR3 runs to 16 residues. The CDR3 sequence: CASSLRPQGIGTEAFF. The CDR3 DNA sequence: TGCGCCAGCAGCCTCCGGCCCCAGGGGATTGGCACTGAAGCTTTCTTT.

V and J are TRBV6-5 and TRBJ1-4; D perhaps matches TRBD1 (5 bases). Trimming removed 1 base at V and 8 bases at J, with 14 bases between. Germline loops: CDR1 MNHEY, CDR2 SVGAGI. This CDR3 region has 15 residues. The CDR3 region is CASSYLDPRGEKLFF. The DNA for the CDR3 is TGTGCCAGCAGTTACTTGGACCCAAGGGGCGAAAAACTGTTTTTT.

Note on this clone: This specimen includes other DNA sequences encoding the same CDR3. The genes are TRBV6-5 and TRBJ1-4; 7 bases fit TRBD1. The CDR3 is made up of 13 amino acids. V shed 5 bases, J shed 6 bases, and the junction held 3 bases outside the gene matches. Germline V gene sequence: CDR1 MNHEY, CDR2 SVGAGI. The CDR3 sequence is CASSRDRDEKLFF. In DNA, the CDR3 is TGTGCCAGCAGTCGAGACAGGGATGAAAAACTGTTTTTT.

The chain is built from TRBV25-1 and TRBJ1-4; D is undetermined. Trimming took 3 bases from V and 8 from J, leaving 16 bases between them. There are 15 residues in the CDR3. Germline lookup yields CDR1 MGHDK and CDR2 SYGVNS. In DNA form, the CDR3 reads TGTGCCAGCAGTGACACCCGGGGTAGTGGGGAAAAACTGTTTTTT. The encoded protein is CASSDTRGSGEKLFF.

The CDR3 bases are TGTGCCAGCAGCCCTCTAGACGTTAGTAAAGAGACCCAGTACTTC. Protein product: CASSPLDVSKETQYF. The V and J genes are TRBV27 and TRBJ2-5; D is unclear. In germline, CDR1 is MNHEY, CDR2 SMNVEV (reference sequence). V was clipped by 6 bases and J by 3 bases, with 17 bases between them. The CDR3 loop spans 15 amino acids.

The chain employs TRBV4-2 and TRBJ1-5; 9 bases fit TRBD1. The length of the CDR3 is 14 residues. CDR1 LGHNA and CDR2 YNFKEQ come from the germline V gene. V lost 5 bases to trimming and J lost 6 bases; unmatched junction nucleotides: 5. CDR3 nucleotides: TGTGCCAGCAGCTCGGGACAGGGATCTCAGCCCCAGCATTTT. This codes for CASSSGQGSQPQHF.